This TCR beta chain was identified in a study of T cell responses to AZD1222 COVID-19 vaccine. CDR3 size: 11 residues. Clones were sequenced by immunoSEQ multiplex PCR, and TCRdb holds only the in-frame ones, with some missing. This table has 35,000 to 50,000 clones, roughly 77% appearing once. On this clone: What it binds is not known.

General observations from the study: Clonal diversity was possibly underestimated, and the donors were mostly white British, with more females. Repertoires were obtained only post-peak T cell response.

The sample here was peripheral blood, taken 28 days after the second dose of the MenACWY control vaccine. The TCR was taken from an adult who received the MenACWY meningococcal vaccine as a control. The chain joins TRBV7-5 to TRBJ2-5. TRBV7-5 represents a pseudogene. The CDR3 nucleotides are TGTGTCAGAAGGGTATGTATAACCCAGTACTTC. Amino acids: CVRRVCITQYF.